The clone carrying this T cell receptor beta chain was counted a few times. Its antigen remains unidentified. Clinicians diagnosed using symptoms, serum thyroxine, TRAb, thyroid ultrasound and orbital computed tomography. The data belong to a study of Graves' ophthalmopathy and Graves' hyperthyroidism. Whole-study context: Being free of ophthalmopathy for 18 months of follow-up defined stable hyperthyroidism. Points from the study as a whole: With just under 90% sensitivity and around 80% specificity, a 13-signature model separated ophthalmopathy from stable hyperthyroidism. Blood also harbored most expanded thyroid clonotypes above 0.001 frequency.

RNA served as the template for amplifying TCR beta CDR3 regions. Scientists carried out first-round RT-PCR using HTBI primers and then a second-round multiplex PCR. From the multiplex PCR reads, TCRdb called clonotypes with MiXCR, one entry per CDR3 protein. The table lists over a million distinct CDR3 sequences, 35% to 45% of them singletons, with 11% in the top ten. The sequence was obtained from an adult man with Graves' hyperthyroidism. The sequenced material came from peripheral blood or thyroid tissue (not recorded which).

This chain's CDR3 is CASSPEIPATNEKLFF. The DNA of the CDR3 is TGTGCCAGCAGCCCTGAGATCCCTGCAACTAATGAAAAACTGTTTTTT. V and J are TRBV11-2 and TRBJ1-4, with no clear D. The CDR3 loop spans 16 amino acids. Germline-derived CDR1 and CDR2 are SGHAT and FQNNGV. V was trimmed by 5 bases and J by 0 bases, leaving 13 bases between them.